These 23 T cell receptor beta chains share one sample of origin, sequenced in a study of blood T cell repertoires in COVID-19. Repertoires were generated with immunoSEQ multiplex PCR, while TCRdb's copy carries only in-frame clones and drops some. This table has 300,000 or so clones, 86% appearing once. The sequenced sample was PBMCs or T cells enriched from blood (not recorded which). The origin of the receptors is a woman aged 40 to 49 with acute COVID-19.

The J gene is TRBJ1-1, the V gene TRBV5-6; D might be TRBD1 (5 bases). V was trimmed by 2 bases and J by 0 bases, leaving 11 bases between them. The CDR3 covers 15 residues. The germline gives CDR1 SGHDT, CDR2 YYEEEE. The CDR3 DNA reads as TGTGCCAGCAGCTTCGCCGGGGGTATGAACACTGAAGCTTTCTTT. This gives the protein CASSFAGGMNTEAFF. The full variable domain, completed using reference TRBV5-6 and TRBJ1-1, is DAGVTQSPTHLIKTRGQQVTLRCSPKSGHDTVSWYQQALGQGPQFIFQYYEEEERQRGNFPDRFSGHQFPNYSSELNVNALLLGDSALYLCASSFAGGMNTEAFFGQGTRLTVV.

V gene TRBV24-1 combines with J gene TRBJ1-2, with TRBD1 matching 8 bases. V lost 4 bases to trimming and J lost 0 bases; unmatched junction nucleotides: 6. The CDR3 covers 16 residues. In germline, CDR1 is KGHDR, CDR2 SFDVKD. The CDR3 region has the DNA TGTGCCACCAGTGACCCCGGACAGGGACCTAACTATGGCTACACCTTC. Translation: CATSDPGQGPNYGYTF.

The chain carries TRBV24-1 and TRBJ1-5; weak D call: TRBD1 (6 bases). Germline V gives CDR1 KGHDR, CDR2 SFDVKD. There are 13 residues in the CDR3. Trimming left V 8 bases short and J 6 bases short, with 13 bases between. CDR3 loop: CATTGGPGQPQHF. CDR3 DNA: TGTGCCACCACCGGGGGGCCGGGTCAGCCCCAGCATTTT.

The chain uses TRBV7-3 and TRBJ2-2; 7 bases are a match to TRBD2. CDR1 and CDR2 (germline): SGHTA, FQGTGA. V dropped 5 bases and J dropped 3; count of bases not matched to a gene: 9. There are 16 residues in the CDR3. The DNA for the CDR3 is TGTGCCAGCAGCCGCGGGGGTAGTTATGACACCGGGGAGCTGTTTTTT. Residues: CASSRGGSYDTGELFF.

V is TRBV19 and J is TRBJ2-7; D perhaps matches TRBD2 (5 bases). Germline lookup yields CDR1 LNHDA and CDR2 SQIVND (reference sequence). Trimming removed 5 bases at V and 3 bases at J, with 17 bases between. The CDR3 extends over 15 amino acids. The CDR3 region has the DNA TGTGCCAGTAGTTTGTCCGGGGAAGGACTCTACGAGCAGTACTTC. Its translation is CASSLSGEGLYEQYF.

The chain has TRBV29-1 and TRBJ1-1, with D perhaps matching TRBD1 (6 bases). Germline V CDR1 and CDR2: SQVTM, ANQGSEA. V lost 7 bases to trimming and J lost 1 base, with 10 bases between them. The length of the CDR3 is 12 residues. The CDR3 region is CSGEGGNTEAFF. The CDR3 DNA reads TGCAGCGGGGAGGGGGGGAACACTGAAGCTTTCTTT.

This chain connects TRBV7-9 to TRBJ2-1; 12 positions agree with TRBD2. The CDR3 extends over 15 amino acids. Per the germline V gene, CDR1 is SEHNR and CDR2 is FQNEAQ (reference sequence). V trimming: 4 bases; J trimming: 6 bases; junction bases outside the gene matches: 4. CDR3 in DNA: TGTGCCAGCAGCTCTAGCGGGGGGGCCCGCAATGAGCAGTTCTTC. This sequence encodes CASSSSGGARNEQFF.

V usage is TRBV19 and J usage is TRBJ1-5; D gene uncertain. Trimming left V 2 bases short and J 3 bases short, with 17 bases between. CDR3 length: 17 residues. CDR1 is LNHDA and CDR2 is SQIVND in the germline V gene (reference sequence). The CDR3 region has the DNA TGTGCCAGTAGTATACCTCATCCGGGGTCTGCCAATCAGCCCCAGCATTTT. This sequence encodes CASSIPHPGSANQPQHF.

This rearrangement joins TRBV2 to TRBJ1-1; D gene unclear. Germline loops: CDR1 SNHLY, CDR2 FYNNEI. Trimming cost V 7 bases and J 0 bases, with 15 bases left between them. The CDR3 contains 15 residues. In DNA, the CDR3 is TGTGCCAGCACACGAAGCCGGGTTCTGAACACTGAAGCTTTCTTT. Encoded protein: CASTRSRVLNTEAFF.

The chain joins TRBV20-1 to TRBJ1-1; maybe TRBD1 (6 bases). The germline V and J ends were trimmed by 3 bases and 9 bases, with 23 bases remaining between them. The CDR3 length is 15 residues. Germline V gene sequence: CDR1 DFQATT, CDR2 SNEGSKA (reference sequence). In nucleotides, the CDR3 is TGCAGTGCTAGTCTCTCAATGTTGGGGGGGCGACAAGCTTTCTTT. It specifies CSASLSMLGGRQAFF.

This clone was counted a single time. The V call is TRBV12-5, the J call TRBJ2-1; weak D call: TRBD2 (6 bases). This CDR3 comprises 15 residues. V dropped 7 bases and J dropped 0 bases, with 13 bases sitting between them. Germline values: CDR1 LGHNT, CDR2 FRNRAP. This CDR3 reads CASAKEGSSYNEQFF. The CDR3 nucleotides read TGTGCTAGTGCCAAGGAGGGGAGCTCCTACAATGAGCAGTTCTTC.

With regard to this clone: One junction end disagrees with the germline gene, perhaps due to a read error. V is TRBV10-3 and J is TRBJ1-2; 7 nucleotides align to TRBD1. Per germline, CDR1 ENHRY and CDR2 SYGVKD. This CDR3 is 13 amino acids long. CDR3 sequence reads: CAIRPTGNFGYTF. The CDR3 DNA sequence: TGTGCCATCAGACCGACAGGGAACTTTGGCTACACCTTC.

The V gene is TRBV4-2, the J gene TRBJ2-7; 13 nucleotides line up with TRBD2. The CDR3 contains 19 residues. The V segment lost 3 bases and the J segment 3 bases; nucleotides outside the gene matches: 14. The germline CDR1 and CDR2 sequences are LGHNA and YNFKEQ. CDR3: CASSHVGTSGATGGYEQYF. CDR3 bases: TGTGCCAGCAGCCATGTCGGGACTAGCGGGGCCACAGGCGGCTACGAGCAGTACTTC.

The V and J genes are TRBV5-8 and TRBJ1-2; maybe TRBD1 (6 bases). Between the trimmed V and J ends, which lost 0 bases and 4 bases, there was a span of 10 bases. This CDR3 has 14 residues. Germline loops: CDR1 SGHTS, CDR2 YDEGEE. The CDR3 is CASSLGTVFYGYTF. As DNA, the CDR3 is TGTGCCAGCAGCTTGGGGACAGTTTTCTATGGCTACACCTTC.

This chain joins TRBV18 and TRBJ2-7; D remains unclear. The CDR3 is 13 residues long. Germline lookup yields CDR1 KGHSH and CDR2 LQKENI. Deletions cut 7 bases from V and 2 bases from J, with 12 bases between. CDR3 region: CASFTTAPYEQYF. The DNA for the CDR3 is TGTGCCAGCTTCACCACTGCCCCCTACGAGCAGTACTTC.

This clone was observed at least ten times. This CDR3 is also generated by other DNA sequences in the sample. CDR3 in DNA: TGCGCCAGCAGCCTGACAGGGGGCACAGATACGCAGTATTTT. Translating it yields CASSLTGGTDTQYF. V usage is TRBV4-3 and J usage is TRBJ2-3, with 8 nucleotides matching TRBD1. Unmatched junction bases numbered 1, after V lost 4 bases and J lost 1 base. CDR1 and CDR2 (germline): LGHNA, YSLEER. The length of the CDR3 is 14 residues.

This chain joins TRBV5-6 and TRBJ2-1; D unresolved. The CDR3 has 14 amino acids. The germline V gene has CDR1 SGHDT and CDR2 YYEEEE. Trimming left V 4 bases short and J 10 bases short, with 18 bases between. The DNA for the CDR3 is TGTGCCAGCAGCCCGCGCCTATCATCCCCCGAGCAGTTCTTC. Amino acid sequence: CASSPRLSSPEQFF.

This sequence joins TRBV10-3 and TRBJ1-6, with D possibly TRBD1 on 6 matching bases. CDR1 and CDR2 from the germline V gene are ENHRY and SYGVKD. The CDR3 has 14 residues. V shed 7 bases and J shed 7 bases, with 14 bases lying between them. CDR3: CAIKGGGANSPLHF. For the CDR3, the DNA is TGTGCCATCAAAGGGGGGGGTGCGAATTCACCCCTCCACTTT.

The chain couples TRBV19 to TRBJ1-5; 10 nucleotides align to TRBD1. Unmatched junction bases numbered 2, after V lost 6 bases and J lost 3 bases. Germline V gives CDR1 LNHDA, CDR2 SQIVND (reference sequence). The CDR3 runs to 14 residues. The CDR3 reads CASRDRGDNQPQHF. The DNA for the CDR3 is TGTGCCAGTAGGGACAGGGGGGACAATCAGCCCCAGCATTTT. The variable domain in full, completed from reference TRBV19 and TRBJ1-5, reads DGGITQSPKYLFRKEGQNVTLSCEQNLNHDAMYWYRQDPGQGLRLIYYSQIVNDFQKGDIAEGYSVSREKKESFPLTVTSAQKNPTAFYLCASRDRGDNQPQHFGDGTRLSIL.

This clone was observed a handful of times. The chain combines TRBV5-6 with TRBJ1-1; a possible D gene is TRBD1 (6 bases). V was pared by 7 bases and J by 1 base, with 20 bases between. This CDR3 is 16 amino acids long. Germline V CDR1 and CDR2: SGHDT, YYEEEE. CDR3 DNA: TGTGCCAGCGGACCCCTCCGACAGGTGAAGAACACTGAAGCTTTCTTT. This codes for CASGPLRQVKNTEAFF. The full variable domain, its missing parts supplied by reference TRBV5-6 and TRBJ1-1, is DAGVTQSPTHLIKTRGQQVTLRCSPKSGHDTVSWYQQALGQGPQFIFQYYEEEERQRGNFPDRFSGHQFPNYSSELNVNALLLGDSALYLCASGPLRQVKNTEAFFGQGTRLTVV.

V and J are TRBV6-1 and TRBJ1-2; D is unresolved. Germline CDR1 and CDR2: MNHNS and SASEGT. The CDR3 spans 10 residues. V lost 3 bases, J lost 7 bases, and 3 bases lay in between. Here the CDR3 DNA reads TGTGCCAGCAGTGACGGTGGCTACACCTTC. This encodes CASSDGGYTF.

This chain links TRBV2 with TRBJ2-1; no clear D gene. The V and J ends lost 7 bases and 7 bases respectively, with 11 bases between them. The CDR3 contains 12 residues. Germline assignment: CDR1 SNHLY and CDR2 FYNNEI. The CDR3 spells CASNPGLNEQFF. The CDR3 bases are TGTGCCAGCAACCCCGGTTTGAATGAGCAGTTCTTC.

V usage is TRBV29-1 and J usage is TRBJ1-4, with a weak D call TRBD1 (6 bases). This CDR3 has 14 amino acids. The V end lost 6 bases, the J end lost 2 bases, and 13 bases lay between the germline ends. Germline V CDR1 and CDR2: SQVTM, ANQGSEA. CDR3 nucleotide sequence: TGCAGCGTCGGTACAGGGATGACTAATGAAAAACTGTTTTTT. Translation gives CSVGTGMTNEKLFF. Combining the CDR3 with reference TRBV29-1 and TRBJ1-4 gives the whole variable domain SAVISQKPSRDICQRGTSLTIQCQVDSQVTMMFWYRQQPGQSLTLIATANQGSEATYESGFVIDKFPISRPNLTFSTLTVSNMSPEDSSIYLCSVGTGMTNEKLFFGSGTQLSVL.